This T cell receptor (beta chain) derives from a study of shared clonotypes between healthy human individuals. TCRdb's table, derived via immunoSEQ multiplex PCR, lists solely in-frame clones and lacks some. This table holds 600,000 to 750,000 clones, 72% found once. CDR1 and CDR2 from the germline V gene are SGHAT and FQNNGV. The V end was cut by 5 bases, the J end by 8 bases, with 15 bases between. The CDR3 spans 13 residues. This clone appeared many times. What it recognizes is unknown. Study-level findings and limits: With several donors compared, roughly 5% of naive CD4 clonotypes were shared. Lower generation probabilities were found for non-shared clonotypes than for those shared by all four donors.

The chain has TRBV11-2 and TRBJ1-2; D is uncertain. This sequence originates from a woman aged 30 to 39 in good health. Sample: memory CD4+ T cells sorted from blood. Subset defined: CD45RA-negative fraction. CDR3 nucleotides: TGTGCCAGCAGCCATACTGTTAGCTACGGCTACACCTTC. It encodes CASSHTVSYGYTF.